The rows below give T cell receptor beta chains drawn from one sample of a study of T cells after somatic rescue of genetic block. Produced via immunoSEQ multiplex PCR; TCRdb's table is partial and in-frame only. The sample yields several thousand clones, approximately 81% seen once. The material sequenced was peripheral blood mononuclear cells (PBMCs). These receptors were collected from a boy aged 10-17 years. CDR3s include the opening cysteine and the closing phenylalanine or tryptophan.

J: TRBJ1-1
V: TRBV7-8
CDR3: CASSLVGGLNTEAFF

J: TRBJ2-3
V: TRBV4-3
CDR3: CASSQESGTDTQYF

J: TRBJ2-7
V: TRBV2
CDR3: CASSPREGRYEQYF

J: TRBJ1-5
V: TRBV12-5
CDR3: CASGTGTLQPQHF

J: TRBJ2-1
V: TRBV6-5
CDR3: CASSYSGGEEQFF

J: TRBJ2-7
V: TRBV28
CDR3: CASSFLAGKKDEQYF

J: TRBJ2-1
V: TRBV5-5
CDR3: CASSLSRSSEQFF

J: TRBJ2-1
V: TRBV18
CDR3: CASSPPKGLAPNEQFF

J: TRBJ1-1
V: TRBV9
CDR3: CASSVVSTGLAEAFF

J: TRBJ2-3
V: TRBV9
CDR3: CASSAPSGGVAKDTQYF

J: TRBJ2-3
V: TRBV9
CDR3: CASSVEGGPPDTQYF

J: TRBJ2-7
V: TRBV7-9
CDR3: CASSTGTSGGTYEQYF

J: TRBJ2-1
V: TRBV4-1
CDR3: CASSQGGQGFDEQFF

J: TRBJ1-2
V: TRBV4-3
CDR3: CASSQDSGGRNYGYTF

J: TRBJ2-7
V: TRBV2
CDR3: CASSTTSGSYYEQYF

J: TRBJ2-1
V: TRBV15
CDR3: CATSRDILAGGNNEQFF

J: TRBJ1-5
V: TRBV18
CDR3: CASSLADNQPQHF

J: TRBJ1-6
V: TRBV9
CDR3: CASSLGTGRSPLHF

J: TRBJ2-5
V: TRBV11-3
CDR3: CASSWTGQETQYF

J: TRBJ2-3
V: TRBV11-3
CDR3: CASSLSINTDTQYF

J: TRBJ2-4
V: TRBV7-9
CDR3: CASTVPLDGENIQYF

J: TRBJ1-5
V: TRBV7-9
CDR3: CASSLGTGFQPQHF

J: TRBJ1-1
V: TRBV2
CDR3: CASSGGYTEAFF

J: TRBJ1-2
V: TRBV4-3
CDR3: CASSRGQGNYGYTF

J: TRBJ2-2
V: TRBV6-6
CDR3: CASSQTRQGWPGELFF

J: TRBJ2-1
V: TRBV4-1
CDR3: CASSQGWGPSSYNEQFF

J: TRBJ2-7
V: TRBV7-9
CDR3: CASSLDRVGYEQYF

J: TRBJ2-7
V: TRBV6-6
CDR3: CASSYRAGPPYEQYF

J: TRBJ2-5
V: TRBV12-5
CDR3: CASGTGQGGFQETQYF

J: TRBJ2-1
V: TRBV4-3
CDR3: CASSQGTLRNPQFSEQFF

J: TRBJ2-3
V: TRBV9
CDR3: CASSAEGGTDTQYF

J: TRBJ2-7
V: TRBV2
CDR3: CASTLRDSSPGYF

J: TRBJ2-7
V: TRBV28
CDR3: CASTQQLSYEQYF

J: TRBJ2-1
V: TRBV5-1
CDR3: CASSLVGGSYNEQFF

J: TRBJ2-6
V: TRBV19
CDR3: CASRPWTGRTSGANVLTF

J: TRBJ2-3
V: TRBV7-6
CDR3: CASSPLAGGGDTQYF

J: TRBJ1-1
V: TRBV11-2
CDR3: CASSLSGQMNTEAFF

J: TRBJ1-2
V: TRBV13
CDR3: CASSGDRDYGYTF

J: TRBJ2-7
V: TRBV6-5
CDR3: CASSYRSGYEQYF

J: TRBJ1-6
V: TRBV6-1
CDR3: CASSGAGNSPLHF

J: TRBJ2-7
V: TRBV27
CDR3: CASSLTGDYEQYF

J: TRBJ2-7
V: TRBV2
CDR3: CATAPSFYEQYF

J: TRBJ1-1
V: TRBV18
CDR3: CASSPLPLDRMNTEAFF

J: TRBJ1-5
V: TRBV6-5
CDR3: CAHSEGRNQPQHF

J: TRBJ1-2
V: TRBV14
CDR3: CASSRNGGNGYTF

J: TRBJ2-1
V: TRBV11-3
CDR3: CASSLVIIGLADNEQFF

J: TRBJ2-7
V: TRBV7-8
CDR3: CASSLAIGGYEQYF

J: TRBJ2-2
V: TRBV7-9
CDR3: CASSSVPQGTGELFF

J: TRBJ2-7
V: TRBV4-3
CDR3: CASSQDLPYEQYF

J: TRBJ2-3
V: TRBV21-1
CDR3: CASSDEGGPMRVTDTQYF

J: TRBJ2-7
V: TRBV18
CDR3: CASSPPTVYEQYF

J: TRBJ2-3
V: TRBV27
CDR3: CASSSRLAGADTQYF

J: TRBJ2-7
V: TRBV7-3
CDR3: CASSSEGGPSYEQYF